This TCR beta chain comes out of a study of spatial heterogeneity in lung cancer. As for the study in general: Raw sequencing reads included, on average, more than eight appearances of each unique TCR and UMI combination.

The sample holds many counts of this clonotype. TCRdb re-called the 5' RACE reads with MiXCR, one entry per CDR3 protein. This table has several thousand distinct CDR3 sequences, roughly 15% appearing once. Time point specified: sample taken at primary tumor resection. Germline-derived CDR1 and CDR2 are LGHDT and YNNKEL (reference sequence). V was shortened by 1 base and J by 1 base, with 5 bases between the two germline ends. The length of the CDR3 is 13 residues. The sample consisted of normal lung tissue next to the tumor, taken at surgery. The receptor was derived from a male donor with early-stage non-small cell lung cancer. The rearrangement uses TRBV3-1 and TRBJ2-7; D not resolved. The CDR3 loop is CASSQVGSYEQYF. DNA of the CDR3: TGTGCCAGCAGCCAAGTTGGGTCCTACGAGCAGTACTTC.